Below, 2 T cell receptor beta chains from the same sample are listed, as sequenced in a study of cytomegalovirus exposure and HLA in healthy donors (dated by TCRdb to 2016 to 2017). Libraries were made using the immunoSEQ multiplex PCR assay. For the multiplex PCR, a mixture combining 60 forward primers for TCR Vbeta segments and 13 reverse primers for TCR Jbeta segments was used. TCRdb limited this immuneACCESS table to in-frame rearrangements with V and J called. A share of clones is missing; checked studies link under half to unresolved V genes, and the rest is unexplained. The table for this sample lists roughly 99,000 clones; around 85% of them were counted only once. The ten largest clones add up to approximately 2.1% of the sample. Sequenced sample: PBMCs. These receptors originate from a man aged 30-40 years in good health and CMV-seronegative.

The chain recombines TRBV7-9 with TRBJ1-1, with 7 bases identical to TRBD1. CDR3 length equals 14 residues. Germline V lookup: CDR1 SEHNR, CDR2 FQNEAQ (reference sequence). V was clipped by 3 bases and J by 5 bases; unmatched bases: 6. This CDR3 reads CASSFGTVGTEAFF. In DNA form, the CDR3 reads TGTGCCAGCAGCTTTGGGACAGTCGGTACTGAAGCTTTCTTT.

This clone has just one count. The chain employs TRBV20-1 and TRBJ1-2, with 8 bases that match TRBD1. CDR3 length equals 11 residues. From germline, CDR1 is DFQATT and CDR2 SNEGSKA (reference sequence). V shed 5 bases and J 7 bases; nucleotides not matched to a gene: 3. CDR3 bases: TGCAGTGCTCCCGGACAGGGTGGCTACACCTTC. This translates into CSAPGQGGYTF.